The 5 T cell receptor beta chains presented below share a single source sample, sequenced in a study of CD4 T cells in relation to SARS-CoV-2 and coronaviruses. Antigens of these TCRs are unknown. The data were produced by immunoSEQ multiplex PCR, yet TCRdb's version contains in-frame clones alone and is incomplete. There are about 21,000 clones in the sample; about three fifths occur only once, and 9.5% to 12% lies in the top ten. CD4+ T cells from unexposed donors were obtained before the COVID-19 pandemic (2011-2018). CD4+ T cells were isolated from the cells after about 11 days of culture. Sequenced input: CD4+ T cells from PBMCs, cultured in vitro. These TCRs come from a human donor in good health.

The rearrangement uses TRBV27 and TRBJ2-7, with 9 bases fitting TRBD2. CDR3 length: 16 amino acids. CDR1 MNHEY and CDR2 SMNVEV come from the germline V gene (reference sequence). The V and J ends lost 0 bases and 2 bases, in that order; junction bases with no gene match: 5. As DNA, the CDR3 is TGTGCCAGCAGTTTATCCCAAGCGGGGGGTCCCTACGAGCAGTACTTC. Its translation is CASSLSQAGGPYEQYF.

The chain uses TRBV2 and TRBJ2-3; a possible D gene is TRBD1 (6 bases). With 10 bases removed from V and 2 bases from J, the gap between germline ends came to 16 bases. This CDR3 has 14 residues. Germline V gene lookup returns CDR1 SNHLY and CDR2 FYNNEI. The CDR3 protein is CAISPDRYTDTQYF. The CDR3 region has the DNA TGTGCCATCTCTCCGGACAGATACACAGATACGCAGTATTTT.

CDR3 amino acids: CASSRTSVNTGELFF. CDR3 DNA sequence: TGCGCCAGCAGCCGGACTAGCGTGAACACCGGGGAGCTGTTTTTT. The chain links TRBV5-1 to TRBJ2-2; 9 bases are shared with TRBD2. CDR1 is SGHRS and CDR2 is YFSETQ in the germline V gene. J lost 1 base, V lost 4 bases, and 2 bases had no gene match. The CDR3 has 15 residues.

V gene TRBV19 combines with J gene TRBJ1-4; D not certain. The CDR3 contains 17 residues. Germline V gives CDR1 LNHDA, CDR2 SQIVND (reference sequence). Trimming stripped 4 bases from V and 5 bases from J, with 20 bases between. CDR3 protein: CASSRAGLSPENEKLFF. The CDR3 nucleotides are TGTGCCAGTAGTAGGGCCGGGCTATCCCCGGAGAATGAAAAACTGTTTTTT.

The V gene is TRBV5-4, the J gene TRBJ2-7, with D possibly matching TRBD2 (6 bases). From germline, CDR1 is SGHNT and CDR2 YYREEE (reference sequence). The CDR3 consists of 16 residues. V lost 0 bases, J lost 4 bases, and 17 bases lay in between. The CDR3 nucleotides read TGTGCCAGCAGCTTGGAGGATCTAGGGACTCGGTACGAGCAGTACTTC. Residues: CASSLEDLGTRYEQYF.